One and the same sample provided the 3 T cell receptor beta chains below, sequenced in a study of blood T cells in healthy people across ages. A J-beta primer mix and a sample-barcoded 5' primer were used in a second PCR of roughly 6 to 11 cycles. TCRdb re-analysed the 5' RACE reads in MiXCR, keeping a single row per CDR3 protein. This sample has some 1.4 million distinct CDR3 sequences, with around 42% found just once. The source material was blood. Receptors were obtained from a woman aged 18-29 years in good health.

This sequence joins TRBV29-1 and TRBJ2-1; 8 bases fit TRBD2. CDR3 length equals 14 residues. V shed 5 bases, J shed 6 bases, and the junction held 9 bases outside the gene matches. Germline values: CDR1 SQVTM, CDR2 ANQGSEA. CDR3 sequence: CSVLSGLAGNEQFF. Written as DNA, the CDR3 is TGCAGCGTTCTAAGCGGACTAGCTGGCAATGAGCAGTTCTTC.

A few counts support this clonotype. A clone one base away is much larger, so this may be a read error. CDR3 sequence (DNA): TGTGCCAGCAGCTTAGGTTGGCTAGCGGGGCTAAATGAGCAGTACTTC. Protein: CASSLGWLAGLNEQYF. The chain couples TRBV11-2 to TRBJ2-7; TRBD2 agrees at 9 bases. The germline V gene has CDR1 SGHAT and CDR2 FQNNGV. The J segment lost 7 bases and the V segment lost 1 base, leaving 11 bases of the junction unmatched. There are 16 residues in the CDR3.

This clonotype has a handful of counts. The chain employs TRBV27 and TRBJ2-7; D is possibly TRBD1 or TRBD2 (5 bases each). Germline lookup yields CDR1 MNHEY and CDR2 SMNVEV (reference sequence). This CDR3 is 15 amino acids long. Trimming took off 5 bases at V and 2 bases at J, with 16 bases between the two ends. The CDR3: CASSLVGGGTYEQYF. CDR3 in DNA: TGTGCCAGCAGTCTGGTGGGTGGGGGTACCTACGAGCAGTACTTC.